The T cell receptor (beta chain) described here comes from a study of shared clonotypes between healthy human individuals. Study summary: The cohort had a couple of women and a few men, ages 18 to 49.

Overall study results and limits: Roughly 5% of naive CD4 clonotypes were shared across several donors.

As to this clone: What it binds is unknown. This same CDR3 is encoded by further DNA sequences in the sample.

Donors had no recently reported acute infections or vaccinations and were HIV-negative. At the deep level, the assay was run. Libraries were prepared by immunoSEQ multiplex PCR; TCRdb keeps only in-frame clonotypes and omits some of them. The table lists 2 million to 2.5 million clones, roughly 92% of them singletons. V gave up 0 bases and J gave up 3 bases, with 10 bases separating them. The germline gives CDR1 SGHRS, CDR2 YFSETQ. The CDR3 is 14 residues long. The sequence was obtained from a man aged 18 to 29 in good health. Some clones in this sample may be carry-over from other donors' samples. The chain uses TRBV5-1 and TRBJ2-7, with D maybe TRBD1 (7 bases). Sequencing was carried out using naive CD4+ T cells from PBMCs. The subset was: CD45RA+ positively selected. This CDR3 is CASSLGQGGYEQYF. CDR3 DNA sequence: TGCGCCAGCAGCTTGGGTCAGGGGGGCTACGAGCAGTACTTC. Full variable domain (missing parts from reference TRBV5-1 and TRBJ2-7): KAGVTQTPRYLIKTRGQQVTLSCSPISGHRSVSWYQQTPGQGLQFLFEYFSETQRNKGNFPGRFSGRQFSNSRSEMNVSTLELGDSALYLCASSLGQGGYEQYFGPGTRLTVT.